Listed below are T cell receptor beta chains from one sample, sequenced in a study of cytomegalovirus exposure and HLA in healthy donors. Sequenced by immunoSEQ multiplex PCR; TCRdb stores in-frame clones only, minus some. The repertoire consists of some 64,000 clones, with around 97% occurring once and the leading ten covering around 1.6%. The specimen sequenced was PBMCs. These receptors all stem from a woman aged 18-29 years in good health and CMV-seropositive. The CDR3 runs from the conserved cysteine through the conserved F or W. A D gene is named only where the DNA matches it firmly. Expanded clones get a size class; other rows say once, few or many, or leave the size out.

>TRBD1|15|TRBV19|TRBJ2-1|NA
CASTPAGTGANEQFF
TGTGCCAGTACCCCGGCCGGGACAGGGGCCAATGAGCAGTTCTTC
>TRBD1|12|TRBV28|TRBJ1-4|NA
CASSWTGDAPFF
TGTGCCAGCAGCTGGACAGGGGACGCTCCGTTTTTT
>TRBD1|14|TRBV4-1|TRBJ2-5|once
CASSPLTGEETQYF
TGCGCCAGCAGCCCGTTGACAGGGGAAGAGACCCAGTACTTC
>NA|14|TRBV29-1|TRBJ1-1|once
CSVVSPEMNTEAFF
TGCAGCGTTGTTTCACCGGAGATGAACACTGAAGCTTTCTTT
>NA|16|TRBV29-1|TRBJ1-2|NA
CSVEDINSGFRKGYTF
TGCAGCGTTGAAGATATTAATTCGGGGTTTCGTAAGGGCTACACCTTC
>TRBD1|16|TRBV11-3|TRBJ2-2|NA
CASSLPGQGSTGELFF
TGTGCCAGCAGCTTGCCGGGACAGGGTAGCACCGGGGAGCTGTTTTTT
>NA|13|TRBV12-5|TRBJ1-1|NA
CASSPGVNTEAFF
TGTGCTAGTTCGCCCGGGGTGAACACTGAAGCTTTCTTT
>TRBD1|16|TRBV7-9|TRBJ2-1|NA
CASSSETGKRYNEQFF
TGTGCCAGCAGCTCCGAGACAGGGAAGCGATACAATGAGCAGTTCTTC
>TRBD1|14|TRBV29-1|TRBJ1-5|NA
CSVGSTGASGPQHF
TGCAGCGTTGGTTCGACAGGGGCGAGTGGGCCCCAGCATTTT
>NA|14|TRBV30|TRBJ2-5|NA
CAWSPPDFQETQYF
TGTGCCTGGAGCCCGCCGGACTTTCAAGAGACCCAGTACTTC
>TRBD2|14|TRBV27|TRBJ2-7|NA
CASSSSGSPYEQYF
TGTGCCAGCAGTAGTAGCGGGAGTCCCTACGAGCAGTACTTC
>NA|15|TRBV6-1|TRBJ1-2|NA
CANLDDTGKVYGYTF
TGTGCCAACCTCGATGACACCGGGAAGGTCTATGGCTACACCTTC
>NA|13|TRBV6-5|TRBJ2-7|NA
CASSYSLQDEQYF
TGTGCCAGCAGTTACTCGTTGCAGGACGAGCAGTACTTC
>TRBD1|14|TRBV7-9|TRBJ2-7|NA
CASSLPGTGYEQYF
TGTGCCAGCAGCTTACCGGGGACAGGGTACGAGCAGTACTTC
>TRBD2|13|TRBV27|TRBJ2-7|NA
CASSTSGSWEQYF
TGTGCCAGCAGTACTAGCGGGTCGTGGGAGCAGTACTTC
>NA|16|TRBV2|TRBJ2-4|NA
CASSVERDKAKNIQYF
TGTGCCAGCAGTGTTGAGCGGGACAAAGCCAAAAACATTCAGTACTTC
>TRBD1|15|TRBV7-6|TRBJ1-5|NA
CASSLGGTGSKPQHF
TGTGCCAGCAGCCTAGGGGGGACAGGGAGTAAGCCCCAGCATTTT
>NA|13|TRBV27|TRBJ2-2|NA
CASSTGNTGELFF
TGTGCCAGCAGTACGGGGAACACCGGGGAGCTGTTTTTT